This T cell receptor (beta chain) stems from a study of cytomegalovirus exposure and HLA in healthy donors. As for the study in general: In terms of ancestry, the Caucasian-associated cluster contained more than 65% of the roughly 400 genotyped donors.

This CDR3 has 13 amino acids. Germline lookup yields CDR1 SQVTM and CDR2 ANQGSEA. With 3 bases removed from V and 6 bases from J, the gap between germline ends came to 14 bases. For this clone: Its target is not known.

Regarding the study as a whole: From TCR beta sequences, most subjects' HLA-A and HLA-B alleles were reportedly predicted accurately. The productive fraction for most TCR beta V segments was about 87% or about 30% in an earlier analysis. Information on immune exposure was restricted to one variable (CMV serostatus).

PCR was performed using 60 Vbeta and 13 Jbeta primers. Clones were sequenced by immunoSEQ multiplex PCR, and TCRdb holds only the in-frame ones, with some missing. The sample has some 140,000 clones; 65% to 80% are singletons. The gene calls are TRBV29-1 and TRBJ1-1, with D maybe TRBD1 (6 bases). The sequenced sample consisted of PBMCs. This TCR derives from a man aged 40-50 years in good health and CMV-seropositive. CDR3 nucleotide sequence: TGCAGCGTTGATTCCGGGGGGCGCGCTGAAGCTTTCTTT. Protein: CSVDSGGRAEAFF.